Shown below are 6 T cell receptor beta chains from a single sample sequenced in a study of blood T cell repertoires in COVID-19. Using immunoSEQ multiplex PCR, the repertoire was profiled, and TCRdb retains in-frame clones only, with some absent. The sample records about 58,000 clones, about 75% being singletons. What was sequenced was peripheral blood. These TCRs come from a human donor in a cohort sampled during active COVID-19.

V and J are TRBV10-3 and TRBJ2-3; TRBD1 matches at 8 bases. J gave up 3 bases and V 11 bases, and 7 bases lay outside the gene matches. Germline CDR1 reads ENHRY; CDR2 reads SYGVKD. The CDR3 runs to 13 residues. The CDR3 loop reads CASQGAATDTQYF. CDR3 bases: TGTGCCTCTCAGGGGGCCGCGACAGATACGCAGTATTTT.

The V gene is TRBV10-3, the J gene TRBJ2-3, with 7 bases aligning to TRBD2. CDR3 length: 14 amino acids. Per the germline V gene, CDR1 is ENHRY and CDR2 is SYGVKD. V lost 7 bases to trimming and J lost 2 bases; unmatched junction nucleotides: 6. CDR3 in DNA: TGTGCCATCAAGGAGGCGGGGGTCACAGATACGCAGTATTTT. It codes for CAIKEAGVTDTQYF.

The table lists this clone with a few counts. The CDR3 DNA reads as TGCAGTGTCTCGGGTACTGAAGCTTTCTTT. It yields the protein CSVSGTEAFF. The J gene is TRBJ1-1, the V gene TRBV20-1; no firm D call. Trimming removed 7 bases from V and 5 bases from J, with 8 bases in between. CDR3 length: 10 amino acids. Looked up from germline, CDR1 is DFQATT and CDR2 is SNEGSKA (reference sequence).

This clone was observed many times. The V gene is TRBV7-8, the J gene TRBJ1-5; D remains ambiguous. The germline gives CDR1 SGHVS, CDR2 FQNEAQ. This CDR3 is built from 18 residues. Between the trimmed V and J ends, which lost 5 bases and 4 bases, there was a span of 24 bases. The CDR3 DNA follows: TGTGCCAGCAGCCCCGGAGGCCAGGCGGGGAAAGCAAATCAGCCCCAGCATTTT. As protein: CASSPGGQAGKANQPQHF.

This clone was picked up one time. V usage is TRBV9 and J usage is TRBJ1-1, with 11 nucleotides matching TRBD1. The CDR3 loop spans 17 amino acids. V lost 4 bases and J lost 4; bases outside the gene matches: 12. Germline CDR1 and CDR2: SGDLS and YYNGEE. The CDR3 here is CASSPRTGGVRGTEAFF. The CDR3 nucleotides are TGTGCCAGCAGCCCACGGACAGGGGGCGTCCGGGGCACTGAAGCTTTCTTT. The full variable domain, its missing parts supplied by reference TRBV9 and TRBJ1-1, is DSGVTQTPKHLITATGQRVTLRCSPRSGDLSVYWYQQSLDQGLQFLIQYYNGEERAKGNILERFSAQQFPDLHSELNLSSLELGDSALYFCASSPRTGGVRGTEAFFGQGTRLTVV.

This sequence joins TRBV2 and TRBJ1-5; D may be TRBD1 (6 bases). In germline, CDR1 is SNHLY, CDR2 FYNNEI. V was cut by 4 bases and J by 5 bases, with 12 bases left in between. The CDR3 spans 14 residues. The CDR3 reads CASSVTGRDQPQHF. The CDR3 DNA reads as TGTGCCAGCAGTGTGACAGGTCGGGATCAGCCCCAGCATTTT.